The TCR beta chain under discussion was sequenced for a study of blood T cells in healthy people across ages. Study in general: About one barcoded beta molecule per two T cells was captured by template switching.

Per the germline V gene, CDR1 is KGHSH and CDR2 is LQKENI. The length of the CDR3 is 14 residues. V shed 2 bases and J 5 bases; nucleotides not matched to a gene: 3. A second PCR of roughly 7 to 11 cycles used a sample-barcoded 5' primer and a J-beta primer mix. A single record per CDR3 protein comes from TCRdb applying MiXCR to the 5' RACE reads. The sample lists under 1 million distinct CDR3 sequences; under 45% were seen once. The V call is TRBV18, the J call TRBJ1-5; 7 bases are shared with TRBD1. The sample taken for sequencing was blood. The receptor's source is a man between 60 and 75 years old in good health. CDR3 in amino acids: CASSPRQGHQPQHF. In nucleotides, the CDR3 is TGTGCCAGCTCACCAAGACAGGGACATCAGCCCCAGCATTTT.